This TCR beta chain was found in a study of blood T cell repertoires in COVID-19. Overall study context: From T cells, B-cell-depleted T cells, or PBMCs came the material, which was cDNA or gDNA.

The participants were between roughly 18 and 89 years old and came from about two dozen US areas. Trimming cost V 1 base and J 4 bases, with 10 bases left between them. This CDR3 has 14 residues. CDR1 SGHTA and CDR2 FQGNSA come from the germline V gene. Sequencing used immunoSEQ multiplex PCR; TCRdb keeps in-frame clones, though not all of them. Of around 130,000 clones listed, roughly 81% are singletons. The gene calls are TRBV7-2 and TRBJ2-5; D unresolved. This receptor was obtained from a woman in her fifties or sixties with acute COVID-19. The sequenced sample consisted of PBMCs or T cells enriched from blood (not recorded which). The CDR3 reads CASSLGARGETQYF. As DNA, the CDR3 is TGTGCCAGCAGCTTAGGCGCCAGAGGAGAGACCCAGTACTTC.